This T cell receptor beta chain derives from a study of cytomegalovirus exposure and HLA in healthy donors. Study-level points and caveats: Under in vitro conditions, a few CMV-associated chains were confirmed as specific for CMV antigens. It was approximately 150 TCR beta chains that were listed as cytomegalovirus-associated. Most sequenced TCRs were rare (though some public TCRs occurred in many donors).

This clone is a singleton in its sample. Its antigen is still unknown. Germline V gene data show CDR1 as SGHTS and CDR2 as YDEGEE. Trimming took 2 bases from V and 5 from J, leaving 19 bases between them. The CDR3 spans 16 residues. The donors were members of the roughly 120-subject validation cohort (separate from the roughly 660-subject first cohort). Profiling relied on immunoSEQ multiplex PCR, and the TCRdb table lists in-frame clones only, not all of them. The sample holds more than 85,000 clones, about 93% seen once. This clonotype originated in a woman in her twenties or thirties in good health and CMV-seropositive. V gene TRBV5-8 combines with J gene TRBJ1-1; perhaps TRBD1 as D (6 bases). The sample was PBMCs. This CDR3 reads CASSFKVGGGWTEAFF. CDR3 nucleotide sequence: TGTGCCAGCAGCTTTAAGGTTGGCGGGGGCTGGACTGAAGCTTTCTTT.